This TCR beta chain appears in the sequencing data of a study of shared clonotypes between healthy human individuals. General study findings and limits: Read depth was anticipated to influence clonotype sharing among donors. There were few donors, and this limited the genetic and exposure-history diversity represented.

Donors, healthy HIV-negative adults, lacked recent acute infections or vaccinations. Subsets obtained from CD4+ cells comprised CD45RA+ naive and CD45RA-negative memory cells. CDR1 and CDR2 from the germline V gene are LGHNA and YNFKEQ. This CDR3 is built from 18 residues. V lost 4 bases, J lost 6 bases, and 12 bases stayed unmatched. Repertoires were generated with immunoSEQ multiplex PCR, while TCRdb's copy carries only in-frame clones and drops some. The sample has millions of clones, more than 80% seen once. On this clone itself: The target antigen is unknown.

Sequencing input: naive CD4+ T cells from PBMCs. The subset is: CD45RA+ positively selected. The chain combines TRBV4-2 with TRBJ2-3; 14 bases are shared with TRBD2. This clonotype was obtained from a man between 18 and 29 years old in good health. Some clones in this sample may be carry-over from other donors' samples. CDR3 region: CASSRTSGRRAPSDTQYF. The CDR3 DNA reads TGTGCCAGCAGCCGGACTAGCGGGAGGCGGGCCCCTAGCGATACGCAGTATTTT.